These 13 T cell receptor beta chains were sequenced from one sample in a study of patients and donors after allogeneic stem cell transplantation. TCRdb recomputed calls from the RT-PCR reads with MiXCR, one row per CDR3 protein. Of around 82,000 distinct CDR3 sequences detected, approximately 5% appear once; the ten largest clones hold about 2.5%. The sequencing input was blood, either unsorted or a sorted T cell fraction (not recorded which). All receptors come from a human donor who was either an allogeneic HSCT recipient or a stem cell or donor lymphocyte infusion donor (not recorded which). It is not recorded whose cells these are; they may come from a transplant donor.

In this sample, this clonotype turned up many times. The J gene is TRBJ2-1, the V gene TRBV18; 13 bases map to TRBD2. Trimming at V came to 4 bases and at J to 10 bases, leaving 7 bases not matched to a gene. CDR3 length equals 15 residues. CDR1 and CDR2 (germline): KGHSH, LQKENI. This CDR3 reads CASSQGTSGTGEQFF. DNA of the CDR3: TGTGCCAGCTCACAAGGGACTAGCGGGACTGGGGAGCAGTTCTTC.

This clonotype was seen repeatedly, ten times or more. The gene calls are TRBV7-9 and TRBJ1-1, with D possibly being TRBD1 (5 bases). V was pared by 6 bases and J by 2 bases, with 10 bases between. Germline V gene sequence: CDR1 SEHNR, CDR2 FQNEAQ (reference sequence). There are 13 residues in the CDR3. The CDR3 loop reads CASRQTGNTEAFF. The CDR3 DNA reads as TGTGCCAGCAGGCAAACAGGTAACACTGAAGCTTTCTTT.

V usage is TRBV27 and J usage is TRBJ1-3, with D uncertain. The V end lost 6 bases, the J end lost 1 base, and 7 bases lay between the germline ends. The CDR3 is 13 amino acids. Germline values: CDR1 MNHEY, CDR2 SMNVEV (reference sequence). The CDR3 sequence: CASSPTSGNTIYF. CDR3 nucleotide sequence: TGTGCCAGCAGCCCCACGTCTGGAAACACCATATATTTT.

The chain recombines TRBV24-1 with TRBJ2-3, with D unclear. Germline CDR1 is KGHDR and CDR2 is SFDVKD. The ends were cut back, 5 bases at V and 7 bases at J, with 18 bases in the middle. This CDR3 spans 15 amino acids. In nucleotides, the CDR3 is TGTGCCACCAGTGGTTCCGGGTCCCGTACCCATACGCAGTATTTT. Amino acids: CATSGSGSRTHTQYF.

This clonotype came up many times. This chain connects TRBV7-8 to TRBJ1-2; D is undetermined. CDR1 is SGHVS and CDR2 is FQNEAQ in the germline V gene. This CDR3 is built from 16 residues. Between the trimmed V and J ends, which lost 5 bases and 2 bases, there was a span of 18 bases. CDR3 nucleotide sequence: TGTGCCAGCAGCCCACCCTTAAGGTCCGGAAACTATGGCTACACCTTC. This sequence encodes CASSPPLRSGNYGYTF.

This clonotype was detected many times. The J gene is TRBJ1-1, the V gene TRBV3-1, with a possible D match to TRBD1 (5 bases). The germline V gene has CDR1 LGHDT and CDR2 YNNKEL (reference sequence). The CDR3 is 12 amino acids. The V and J ends lost 4 bases and 5 bases respectively, with 8 bases between them. This CDR3 is CASSRGGTEAFF. The CDR3 nucleotides read TGTGCCAGCAGCCGCGGGGGGACTGAAGCTTTCTTT. Supplemented by reference TRBV3-1 and TRBJ1-1, the full variable domain reads DTAVSQTPKYLVTQMGNDKSIKCEQNLGHDTMYWYKQDSKKFLKIMFSYNNKELIINETVPNRFSPKSPDKAHLNLHINSLELGDSAVYFCASSRGGTEAFFGQGTRLTVV.

At least ten counts were recorded for this clonotype. The J gene is TRBJ2-1, the V gene TRBV12-3 or TRBV12-4, with D tentatively TRBD1 or TRBD2 (5 bases each). V was cut by 4 bases and J by 7 bases, with 17 bases left in between. The CDR3 is 15 amino acids. The DNA for the CDR3 is TGTGCCAGCAGTTGGGACCAGGGAAGGATGAATGAGCAGTTCTTC. Its translation: CASSWDQGRMNEQFF.

This clonotype was detected many times. The V gene is TRBV27, the J gene TRBJ1-2; possibly TRBD1 for D (6 bases). The CDR3 consists of 13 residues. Germline V gene data show CDR1 as MNHEY and CDR2 as SMNVEV (reference sequence). Trimming removed 3 bases from V and 7 bases from J, with 12 bases in between. The CDR3 region is CASSFRQASGYTF. In DNA form, the CDR3 reads TGTGCCAGCAGTTTCAGACAGGCCAGTGGCTACACCTTC.

This clonotype was picked up many times. CDR3 loop: CASSMGWGVSSNQPQHF. The CDR3 DNA is TGTGCCAGCAGTATGGGATGGGGGGTTTCGAGCAATCAGCCCCAGCATTTT. The rearrangement joins TRBV27 to TRBJ1-5; maybe TRBD1 (5 bases). The CDR3 runs to 17 residues. Germline V lookup: CDR1 MNHEY, CDR2 SMNVEV (reference sequence). V was trimmed by 5 bases and J by 1 base, leaving 18 bases between them.

V is TRBV20-1 and J is TRBJ1-6; D not resolved. The CDR3 sequence is 17 residues long. Germline loops: CDR1 DFQATT, CDR2 SNEGSKA (reference sequence). Trimming took 5 bases from V and 7 from J, leaving 24 bases between them. This chain's CDR3 is CSASASRNGPENSPLHF. CDR3 coding DNA: TGCAGTGCTTCAGCATCGAGGAATGGCCCAGAAAATTCACCCCTCCACTTT.

This clonotype was picked up many times. The rearrangement links TRBV28 to TRBJ2-1; the D is unclear. Germline CDR1 and CDR2: MDHEN and SYDVKM. This CDR3 has 14 amino acids. V dropped 3 bases and J dropped 5 bases, with 11 bases sitting between them. The CDR3 DNA reads as TGTGCCAGCAGTTTCTCGGACCGGAACAATGAGCAGTTCTTC. Translated: CASSFSDRNNEQFF.

This clonotype has ten or more counts. The rearrangement links TRBV4-2 to TRBJ1-5; TRBD1 is a possible D gene (6 bases). Germline V lookup: CDR1 LGHNA, CDR2 YNFKEQ. The CDR3 totals 15 residues. V was trimmed by 0 bases and J by 2 bases, leaving 8 bases between them. CDR3 DNA sequence: TGTGCCAGCAGCCAAGATGCAGGGGGCAATCAGCCCCAGCATTTT. Protein sequence: CASSQDAGGNQPQHF.

This clonotype was found many times. The J gene is TRBJ1-1, the V gene TRBV12-3 or TRBV12-4, with D perhaps matching TRBD1 (5 bases). This CDR3 spans 13 amino acids. V was trimmed by 3 bases and J by 7 bases, leaving 12 bases between them. In nucleotides, the CDR3 is TGTGCCAGCAGTTTCTCGGGGGTGGATGAAGCTTTCTTT. This encodes CASSFSGVDEAFF.